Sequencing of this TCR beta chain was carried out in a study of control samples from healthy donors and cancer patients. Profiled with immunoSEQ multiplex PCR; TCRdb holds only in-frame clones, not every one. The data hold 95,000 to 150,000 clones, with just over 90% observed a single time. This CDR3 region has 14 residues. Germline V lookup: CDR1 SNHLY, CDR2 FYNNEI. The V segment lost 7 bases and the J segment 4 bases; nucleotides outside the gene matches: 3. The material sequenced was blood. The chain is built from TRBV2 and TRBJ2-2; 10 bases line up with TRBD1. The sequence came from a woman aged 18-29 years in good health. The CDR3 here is CASMGQGRTGELFF. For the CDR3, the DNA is TGTGCCAGCATGGGACAGGGGCGCACCGGGGAGCTGTTTTTT. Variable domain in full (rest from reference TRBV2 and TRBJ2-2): EPEVTQTPSHQVTQMGQEVILRCVPISNHLYFYWYRQILGQKVEFLVSFYNNEISEKSEIFDDQFSVERPDGSNFTLKIRSTKLEDSAMYFCASMGQGRTGELFFGEGSRLTVL.